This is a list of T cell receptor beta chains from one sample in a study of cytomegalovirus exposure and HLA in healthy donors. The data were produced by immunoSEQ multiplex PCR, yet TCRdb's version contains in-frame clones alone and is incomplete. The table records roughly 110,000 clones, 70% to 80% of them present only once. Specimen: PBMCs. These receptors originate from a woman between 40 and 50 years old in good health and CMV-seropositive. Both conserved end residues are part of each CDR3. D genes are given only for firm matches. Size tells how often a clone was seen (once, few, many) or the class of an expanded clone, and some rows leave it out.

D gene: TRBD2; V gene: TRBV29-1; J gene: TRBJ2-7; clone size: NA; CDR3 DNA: TGCAGCGGTAGACTAGCGGGGGGGGACGAGCAGTACTTC; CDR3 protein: CSGRLAGGDEQYF
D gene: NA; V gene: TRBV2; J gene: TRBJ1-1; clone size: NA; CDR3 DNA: TGTGCCAGCAGGTCCTTTTTCACGGGGACTGAAGCTTTCTTT; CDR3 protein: CASRSFFTGTEAFF
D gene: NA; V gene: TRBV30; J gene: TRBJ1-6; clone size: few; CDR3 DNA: TGTGCCTGGAGTCGTTGGCAGTCCTATTCACCCCTCCACTTT; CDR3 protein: CAWSRWQSYSPLHF
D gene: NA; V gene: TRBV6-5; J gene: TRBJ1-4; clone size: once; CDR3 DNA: TGTGCCAGCAGTTACTCTGGCGGTAGGGGGGAAAAACTGTTTTTT; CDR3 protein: CASSYSGGRGEKLFF
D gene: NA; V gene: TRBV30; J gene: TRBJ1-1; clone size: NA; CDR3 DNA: TGTGCCTGGACAGGGGTGAACACTGAAGCTTTCTTT; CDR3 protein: CAWTGVNTEAFF
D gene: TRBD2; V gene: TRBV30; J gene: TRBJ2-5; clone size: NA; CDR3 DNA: TGTGCCTGGAGTGTATCTAGCGGGGGGGCAAGAGAGACCCAGTACTTC; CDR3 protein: CAWSVSSGGARETQYF
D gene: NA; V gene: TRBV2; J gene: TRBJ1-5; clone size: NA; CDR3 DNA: TGTGCCAGTTGTTCCGACGGACAACAGGGCAATCAGCCCCAGCATTTT; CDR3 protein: CASCSDGQQGNQPQHF
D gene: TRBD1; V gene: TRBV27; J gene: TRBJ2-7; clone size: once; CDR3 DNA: TGTGCCAGCAGTACCGGGACAGGGGGCTACGAGCAGTACTTC; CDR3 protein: CASSTGTGGYEQYF
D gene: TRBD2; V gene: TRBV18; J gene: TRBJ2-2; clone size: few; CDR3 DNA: TGTGCCAGCTCACCACAGAACGCAGCGGGGGGGTCGAACACCGGGGAGCTGTTTTTT; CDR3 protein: CASSPQNAAGGSNTGELFF
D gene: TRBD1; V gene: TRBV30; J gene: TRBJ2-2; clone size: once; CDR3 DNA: TGTGCCTGGGGGACAGCGAACACCGGGGAGCTGTTTTTT; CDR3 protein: CAWGTANTGELFF
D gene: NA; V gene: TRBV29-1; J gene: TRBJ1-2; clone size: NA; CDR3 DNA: TGCAGCGTTGAGTCGCGGGGGTACTATGGCTACACCTTC; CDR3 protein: CSVESRGYYGYTF
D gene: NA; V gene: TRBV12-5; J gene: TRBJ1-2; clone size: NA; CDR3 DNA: TGTGCTAGTGGTTTGGGATCAGGGTTTTCTGGCTACACCTTC; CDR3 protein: CASGLGSGFSGYTF
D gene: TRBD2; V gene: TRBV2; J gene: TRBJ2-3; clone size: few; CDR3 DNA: TGTGCCAGCAGCGGGGGGGCCCACTCCACAGATACGCAGTATTTT; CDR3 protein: CASSGGAHSTDTQYF
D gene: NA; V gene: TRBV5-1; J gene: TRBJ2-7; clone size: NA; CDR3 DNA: TGCGCCAGCAGCTCGGGATACGAGCAGTACTTC; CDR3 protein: CASSSGYEQYF
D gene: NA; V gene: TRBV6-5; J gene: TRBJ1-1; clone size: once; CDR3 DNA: TGTGCCAGCGGGATTCGGGAAGCGCGGAGAGCTTTCTTT; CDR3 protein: CASGIREARRAFF
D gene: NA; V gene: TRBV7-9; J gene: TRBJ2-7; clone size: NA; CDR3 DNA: TGTGCCAGCAGCGGAAACCTCGGACAGTCCTACGAGCAGTACTTC; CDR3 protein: CASSGNLGQSYEQYF
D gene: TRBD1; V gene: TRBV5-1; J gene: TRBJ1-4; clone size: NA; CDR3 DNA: TGCGCCAGCAGCCCAGGGACAGGAGCTTCAGATGAAAAACTGTTTTTT; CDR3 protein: CASSPGTGASDEKLFF
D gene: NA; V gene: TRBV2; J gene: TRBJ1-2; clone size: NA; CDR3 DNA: TGTGCCAGCACGTTCTCCTATGGCTACACCTTC; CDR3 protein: CASTFSYGYTF
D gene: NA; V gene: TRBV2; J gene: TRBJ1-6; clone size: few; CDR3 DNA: TGTGCCAGCAATAGAGATTCACCCCTCCACTTT; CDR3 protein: CASNRDSPLHF
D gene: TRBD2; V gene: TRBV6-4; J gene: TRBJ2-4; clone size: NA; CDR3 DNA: TGTGCCGGCCTTATCGGACTAGCCGCCAAAAACATTCAGTACTTC; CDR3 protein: CAGLIGLAAKNIQYF
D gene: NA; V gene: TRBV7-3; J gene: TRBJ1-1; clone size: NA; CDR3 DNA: TGTGCCAGCAGCTTAACAAGGATAGGGGAGGGGGCTGAAGCTTTCTTT; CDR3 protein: CASSLTRIGEGAEAFF
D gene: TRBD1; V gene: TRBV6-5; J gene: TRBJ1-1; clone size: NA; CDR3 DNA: TGTGCCAGCAGAGTGGACAGGCGTAACACTGAAGCTTTCTTT; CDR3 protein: CASRVDRRNTEAFF
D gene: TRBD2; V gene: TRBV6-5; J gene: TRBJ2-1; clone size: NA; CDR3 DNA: TGTGCCAGCAGATACAGCGGGGGGACATACAATGAGCAGTTCTTC; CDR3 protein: CASRYSGGTYNEQFF
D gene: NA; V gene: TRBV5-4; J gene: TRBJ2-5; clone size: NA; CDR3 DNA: TGTGCCAGCAGCTTTAGGGGACTGGGAAGAGAGACCCAGTACTTC; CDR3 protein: CASSFRGLGRETQYF
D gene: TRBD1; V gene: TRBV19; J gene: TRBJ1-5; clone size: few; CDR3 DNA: TGTGCCAGTAACGCACAGGGGTGGGATCAGCCCCAGCATTTT; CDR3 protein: CASNAQGWDQPQHF
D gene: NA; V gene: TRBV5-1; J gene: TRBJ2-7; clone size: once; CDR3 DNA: TGCGCCAGCAGCCACTATCGGGGGGCCGGCGACGAGCAGTACTTC; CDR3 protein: CASSHYRGAGDEQYF
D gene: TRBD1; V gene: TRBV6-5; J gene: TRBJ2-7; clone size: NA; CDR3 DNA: TGTGCCACCCGTATGGGACAGCTATCCTACGAGCAGTACTTC; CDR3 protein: CATRMGQLSYEQYF
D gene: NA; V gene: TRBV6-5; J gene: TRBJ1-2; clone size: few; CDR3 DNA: TGTGCCAGCAGCTCCGGGGGAAATGGCTACACCTTC; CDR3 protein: CASSSGGNGYTF
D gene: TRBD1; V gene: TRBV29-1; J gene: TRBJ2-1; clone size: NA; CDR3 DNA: TGCAGCGTCGAGAGGGGGCTAGTAGATGAGCAGTTCTTC; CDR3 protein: CSVERGLVDEQFF
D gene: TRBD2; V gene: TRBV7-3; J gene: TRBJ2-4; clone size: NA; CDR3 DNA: TGTGCCAGCAGCTTAAGACCGCCGGGCGGGGGAGGGATTCAGTACTTC; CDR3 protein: CASSLRPPGGGGIQYF
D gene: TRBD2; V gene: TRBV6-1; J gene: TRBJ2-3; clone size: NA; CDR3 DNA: TGTGCCAGCAGTGAAGTGGGGGGGGGACTAGCTAGAGATACGCAGTATTTT; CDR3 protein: CASSEVGGGLARDTQYF
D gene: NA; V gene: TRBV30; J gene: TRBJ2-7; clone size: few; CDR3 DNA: TGTGCCTGGAGACCTTCGGGGGACTTCTCCTACGAGCAGTACTTC; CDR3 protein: CAWRPSGDFSYEQYF
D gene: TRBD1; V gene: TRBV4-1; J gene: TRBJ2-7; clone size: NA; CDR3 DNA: TGCGCCAGCAGCAATCCCGGGACAGGGGGTAGGGGCGAGCAGTACTTC; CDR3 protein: CASSNPGTGGRGEQYF
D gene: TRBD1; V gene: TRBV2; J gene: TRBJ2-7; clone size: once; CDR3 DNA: TGTGCCAGCAGTGAGAGGACAGGGGGCGCAAAGGGCTCCGAGCAGTACTTC; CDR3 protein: CASSERTGGAKGSEQYF
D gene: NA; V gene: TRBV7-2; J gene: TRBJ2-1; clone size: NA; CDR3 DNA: TGTGCCAGCAGCTTAGTGGCAGGGATGGGGAATGAGCAGTTCTTC; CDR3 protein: CASSLVAGMGNEQFF
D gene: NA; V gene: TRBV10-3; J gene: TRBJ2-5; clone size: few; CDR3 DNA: TGTGCCATAAGCAAAAGCGCAGGGGAGACCCAGTACTTC; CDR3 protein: CAISKSAGETQYF